This T cell receptor beta chain was retrieved from a study of early T cells in non-severe SARS-CoV-2 infection. This clonotype turned up a few times. CDR3 length: 15 amino acids. V was trimmed by 0 bases and J by 7 bases, leaving 12 bases between them. The germline gives CDR1 LNHNV, CDR2 YYDKDF (reference sequence). Via MiXCR, TCRdb re-called the 5' RACE reads, giving one row per CDR3 protein. The sample carries 80,000 to 100,000 distinct CDR3 sequences, 9.5% to 11% recorded once. The origin of this receptor is an adult who was a healthcare worker with PCR-confirmed SARS-CoV-2 infection or an uninfected control (not recorded which). The chain couples TRBV15 to TRBJ1-4; tentatively, D is TRBD1 (5 bases). The sample was whole blood, taken at baseline. CDR3 DNA sequence: TGTGCCACCAGCAGAGATAACGGGGGATTTGAAAAACTGTTTTTT. It translates to CATSRDNGGFEKLFF.